This T cell receptor (beta chain) derives from a study of tumor-infiltrating lymphocytes in localized non-small cell lung cancer (dated by TCRdb to about 2021). General notes on the study: The cohort covered several histologies, both smokers and never-smokers, and patients whose samples were collected after neoadjuvant chemotherapy. Each patient provided resected tumor tissue plus uninvolved lung tissue from the same patient, with the uninvolved lung tissue described as non-adjacent to the tumor. TCR sequencing was one of several integrated assays, alongside flow cytometry, multiplex immunofluorescence, RNA-seq, exome sequencing and proteomics, applied to the same patients. In total, the ICON cohort was made up of around 140 surgical patients who had localized non-small cell lung cancer and whose tumors were resected. The paired tumor versus uninvolved lung comparison of immunoSEQ T-cell fraction included around 55 patients.

The first patient joined ICON in the first half of 2016, and enrollment wrapped up when the last patient was enrolled in late 2018. From a subcohort of some 76 patients, fresh tumor and matched uninvolved tissue were collected for in-depth immune analyses, including TCR sequencing. TCR sequencing was performed on DNA isolated from bulk tissue, without cell sorting. With regard to this clone: The specificity of this receptor is unknown. Base-call qualities are not available, and no considerably larger clone is one nucleotide away.

Overall study results and their limits: Consistent with immunofluorescence CD3 counts, TCRbeta sequencing supported greater T cell infiltration in tumors than in uninvolved lung tissue. Because different assays used different pieces of the same tissue, technical variation could not be distinguished from intratumor heterogeneity. No difference in TCR-derived T-cell fraction was observed between the flow cytometry-defined immunotypes IM1 (good prognosis) and IM2 (poor prognosis). Since assay coverage differed from patient to patient depending on how much tissue was available, TCR sequencing was done for only a subset of the cohort.

Measured from the cysteine to the phenylalanine, the CDR3 is 16 residues long. The CDR3 DNA has 48 bases and is translated from base 1. The germline V gene provides CDR1 SGHDT and CDR2 YYEEEE. For this chain, trimming is 4 bases at the V end and 1 base at the J end, and the number of junction bases without a gene match is 5. TCR sequencing with the immunoSEQ assay provided the T-cell fraction in tumor and uninvolved lung tissue. The published analysis was carried out like this. In the survival analysis, patients were divided into a high T-cell fraction group (upper tertile) and a low T-cell fraction group (lower two tertiles), and the two groups were compared using a log-rank test. Paired tumor versus uninvolved lung differences in T-cell fraction were tested with a signed-rank test. As stored in TCRdb, this immuneACCESS dataset retains in-frame rearrangements with V and J assigned. A fraction of the clones does not appear; measured against another copy, unresolved V genes explain less than half of the discrepancy, and the remainder lacks a known reason. That table supplies the V and J calls and clone size; D and trimming were determined from the DNA. This sample lists about 6,700 clones; about 79% were detected once. Together, the top ten hold approximately 16% of the sample.

Sequencing input: uninvolved lung tissue not adjacent to the tumor. The sequence came from a human donor with non-small cell lung cancer. Recombination connected TRBV5-6 to TRBJ2-4; TRBD2 lines up with 10 middle nucleotides. The CDR3 protein sequence reads: CASSPGLAVAKNIQYF. The nucleotide sequence is given as TGTGCCAGCAGCCCTGGACTAGCGGTCGCCAAAAACATTCAGTACTTC.